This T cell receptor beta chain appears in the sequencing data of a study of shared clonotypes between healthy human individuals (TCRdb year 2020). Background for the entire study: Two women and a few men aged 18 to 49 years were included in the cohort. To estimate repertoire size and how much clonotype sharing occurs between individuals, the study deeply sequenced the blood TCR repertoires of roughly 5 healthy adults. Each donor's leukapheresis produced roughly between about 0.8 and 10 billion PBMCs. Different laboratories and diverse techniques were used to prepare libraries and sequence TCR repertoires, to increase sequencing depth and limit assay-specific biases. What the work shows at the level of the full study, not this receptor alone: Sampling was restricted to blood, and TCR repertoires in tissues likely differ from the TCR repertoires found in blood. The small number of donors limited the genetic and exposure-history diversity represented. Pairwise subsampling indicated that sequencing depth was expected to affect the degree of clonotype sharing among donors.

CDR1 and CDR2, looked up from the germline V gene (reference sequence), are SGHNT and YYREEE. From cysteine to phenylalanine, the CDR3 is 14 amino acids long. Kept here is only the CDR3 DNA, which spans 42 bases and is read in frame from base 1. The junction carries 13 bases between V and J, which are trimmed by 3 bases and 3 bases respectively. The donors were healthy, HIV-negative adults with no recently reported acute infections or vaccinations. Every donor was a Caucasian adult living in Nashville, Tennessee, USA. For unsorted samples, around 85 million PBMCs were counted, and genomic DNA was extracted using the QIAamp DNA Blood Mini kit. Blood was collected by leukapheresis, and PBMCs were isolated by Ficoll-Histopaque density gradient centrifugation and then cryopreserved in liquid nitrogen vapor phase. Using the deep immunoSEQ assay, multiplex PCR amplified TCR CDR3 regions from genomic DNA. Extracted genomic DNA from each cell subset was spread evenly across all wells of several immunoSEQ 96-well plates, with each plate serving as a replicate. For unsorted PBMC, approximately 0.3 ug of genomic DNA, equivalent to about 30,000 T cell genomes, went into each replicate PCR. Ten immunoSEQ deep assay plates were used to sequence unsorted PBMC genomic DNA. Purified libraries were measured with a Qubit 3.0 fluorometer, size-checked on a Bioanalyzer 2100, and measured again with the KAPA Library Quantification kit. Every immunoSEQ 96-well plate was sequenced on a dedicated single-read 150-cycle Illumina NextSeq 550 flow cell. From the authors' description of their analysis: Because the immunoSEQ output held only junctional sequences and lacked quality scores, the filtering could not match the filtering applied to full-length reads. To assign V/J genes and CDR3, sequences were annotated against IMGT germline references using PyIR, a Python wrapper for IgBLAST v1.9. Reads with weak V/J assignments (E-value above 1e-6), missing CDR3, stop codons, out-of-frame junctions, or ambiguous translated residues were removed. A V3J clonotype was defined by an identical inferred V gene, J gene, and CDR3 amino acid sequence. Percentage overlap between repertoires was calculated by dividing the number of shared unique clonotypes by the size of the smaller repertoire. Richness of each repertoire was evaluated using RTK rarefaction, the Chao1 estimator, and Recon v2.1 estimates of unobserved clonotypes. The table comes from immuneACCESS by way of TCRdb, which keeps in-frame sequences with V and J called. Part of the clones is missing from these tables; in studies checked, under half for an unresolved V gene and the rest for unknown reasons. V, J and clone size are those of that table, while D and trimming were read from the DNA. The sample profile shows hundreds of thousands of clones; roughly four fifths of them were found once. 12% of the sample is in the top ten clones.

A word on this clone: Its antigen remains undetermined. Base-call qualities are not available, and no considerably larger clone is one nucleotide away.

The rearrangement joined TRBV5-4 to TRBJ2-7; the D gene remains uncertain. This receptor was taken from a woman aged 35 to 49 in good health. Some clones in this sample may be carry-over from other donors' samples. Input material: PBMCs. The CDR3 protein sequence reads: CASSYLGNVYEQYF. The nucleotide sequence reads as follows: TGTGCCAGCAGCTACCTAGGTAATGTCTACGAGCAGTACTTC.